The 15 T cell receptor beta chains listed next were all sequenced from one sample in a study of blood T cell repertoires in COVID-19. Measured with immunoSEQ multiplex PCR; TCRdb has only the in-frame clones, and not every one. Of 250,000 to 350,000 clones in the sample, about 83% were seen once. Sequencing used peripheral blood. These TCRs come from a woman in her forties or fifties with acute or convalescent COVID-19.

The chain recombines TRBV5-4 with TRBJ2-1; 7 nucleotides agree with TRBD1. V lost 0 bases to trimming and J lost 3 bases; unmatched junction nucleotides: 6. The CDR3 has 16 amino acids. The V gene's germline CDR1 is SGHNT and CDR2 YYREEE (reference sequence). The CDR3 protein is CASSLVGGAFYNEQFF. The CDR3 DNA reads TGTGCCAGCAGCTTGGTAGGGGGCGCCTTCTACAATGAGCAGTTCTTC. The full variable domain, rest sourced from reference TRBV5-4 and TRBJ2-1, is ETGVTQSPTHLIKTRGQQVTLRCSSQSGHNTVSWYQQALGQGPQFIFQYYREEENGRGNFPPRFSGLQFPNYSSELNVNALELDDSALYLCASSLVGGAFYNEQFFGPGTRLTVL.

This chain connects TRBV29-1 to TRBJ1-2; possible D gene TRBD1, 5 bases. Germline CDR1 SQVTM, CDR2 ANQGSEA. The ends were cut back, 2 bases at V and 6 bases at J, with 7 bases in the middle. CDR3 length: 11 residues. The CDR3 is CSVEQGHGYTF. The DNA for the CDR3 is TGCAGCGTTGAACAGGGCCATGGCTACACCTTC.

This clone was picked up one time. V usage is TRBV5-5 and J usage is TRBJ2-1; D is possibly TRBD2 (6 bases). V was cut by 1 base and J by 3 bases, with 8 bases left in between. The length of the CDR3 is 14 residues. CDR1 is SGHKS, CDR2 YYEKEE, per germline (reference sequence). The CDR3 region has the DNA TGTGCCAGCAGCTTGATGGGGGGCTACAATGAGCAGTTCTTC. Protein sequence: CASSLMGGYNEQFF. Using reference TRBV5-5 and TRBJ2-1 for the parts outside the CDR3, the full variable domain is DAGVTQSPTHLIKTRGQQVTLRCSPISGHKSVSWYQQVLGQGPQFIFQYYEKEERGRGNFPDRFSARQFPNYSSELNVNALLLGDSALYLCASSLMGGYNEQFFGPGTRLTVL.

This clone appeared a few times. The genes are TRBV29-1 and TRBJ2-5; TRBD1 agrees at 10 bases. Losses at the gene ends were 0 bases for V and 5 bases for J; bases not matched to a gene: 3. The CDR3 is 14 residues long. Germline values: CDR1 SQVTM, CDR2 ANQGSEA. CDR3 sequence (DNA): TGCAGCGTTGAAGATATGGACAGGGGGGAGACCCAGTACTTC. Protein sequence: CSVEDMDRGETQYF. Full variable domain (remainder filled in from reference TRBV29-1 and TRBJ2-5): SAVISQKPSRDICQRGTSLTIQCQVDSQVTMMFWYRQQPGQSLTLIATANQGSEATYESGFVIDKFPISRPNLTFSTLTVSNMSPEDSSIYLCSVEDMDRGETQYFGPGTRLLVL.

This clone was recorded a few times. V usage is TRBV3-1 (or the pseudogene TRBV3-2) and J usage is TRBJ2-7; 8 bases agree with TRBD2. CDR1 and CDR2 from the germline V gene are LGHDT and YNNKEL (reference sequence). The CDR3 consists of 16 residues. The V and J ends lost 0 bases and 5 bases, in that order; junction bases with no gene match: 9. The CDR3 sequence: CASSQDVTSGRHEQYF. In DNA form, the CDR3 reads TGTGCCAGCAGCCAAGATGTCACCAGCGGGAGACACGAGCAGTACTTC.

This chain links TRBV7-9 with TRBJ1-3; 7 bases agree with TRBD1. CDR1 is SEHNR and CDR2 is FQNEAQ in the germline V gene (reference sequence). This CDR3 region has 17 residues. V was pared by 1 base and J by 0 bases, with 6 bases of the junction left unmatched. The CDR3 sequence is CASSLVGTANSGNTIYF. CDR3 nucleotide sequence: TGTGCCAGCAGCTTAGTTGGGACAGCGAACTCTGGAAACACCATATATTTT.

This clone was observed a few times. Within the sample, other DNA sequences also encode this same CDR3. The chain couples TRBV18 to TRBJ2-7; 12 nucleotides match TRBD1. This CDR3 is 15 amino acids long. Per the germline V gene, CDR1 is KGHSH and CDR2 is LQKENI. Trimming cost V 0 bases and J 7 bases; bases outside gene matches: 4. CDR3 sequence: CASSPPGQGAGEQYF. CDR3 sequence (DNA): TGTGCCAGCTCACCACCGGGACAGGGGGCGGGGGAGCAGTACTTC.

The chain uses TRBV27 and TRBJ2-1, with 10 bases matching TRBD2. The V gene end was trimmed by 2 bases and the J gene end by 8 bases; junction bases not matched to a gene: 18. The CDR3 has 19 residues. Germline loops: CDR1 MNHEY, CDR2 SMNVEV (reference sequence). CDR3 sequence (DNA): TGTGCCAGCAGTTTAATCGGTCTAGCGGGAGCGCCGGGTAGTGATGAGCAGTTCTTC. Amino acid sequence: CASSLIGLAGAPGSDEQFF.

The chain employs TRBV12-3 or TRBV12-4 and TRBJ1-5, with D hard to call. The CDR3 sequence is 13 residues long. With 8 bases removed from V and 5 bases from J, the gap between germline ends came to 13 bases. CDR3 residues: CASRSGFYQPQHF. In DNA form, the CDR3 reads TGTGCCAGCCGGTCGGGGTTTTATCAGCCCCAGCATTTT.

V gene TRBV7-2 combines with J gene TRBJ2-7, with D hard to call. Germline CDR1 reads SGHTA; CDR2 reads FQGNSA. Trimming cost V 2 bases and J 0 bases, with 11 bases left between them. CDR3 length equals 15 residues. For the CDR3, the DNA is TGTGCCAGCAGCTTAAAATATGCGGTCTCCTACGAGCAGTACTTC. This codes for CASSLKYAVSYEQYF.

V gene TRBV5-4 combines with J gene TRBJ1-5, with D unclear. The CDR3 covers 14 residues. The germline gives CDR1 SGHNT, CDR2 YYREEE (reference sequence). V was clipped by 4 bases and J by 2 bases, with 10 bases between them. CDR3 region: CASSPEAGNQPQHF. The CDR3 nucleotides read TGTGCCAGCAGCCCTGAGGCTGGCAATCAGCCCCAGCATTTT. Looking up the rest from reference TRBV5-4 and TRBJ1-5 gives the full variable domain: ETGVTQSPTHLIKTRGQQVTLRCSSQSGHNTVSWYQQALGQGPQFIFQYYREEENGRGNFPPRFSGLQFPNYSSELNVNALELDDSALYLCASSPEAGNQPQHFGDGTRLSIL.

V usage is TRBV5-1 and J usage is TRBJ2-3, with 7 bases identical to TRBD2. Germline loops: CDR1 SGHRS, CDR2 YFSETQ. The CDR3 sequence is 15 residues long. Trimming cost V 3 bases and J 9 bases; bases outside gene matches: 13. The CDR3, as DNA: TGCGCCAGCAGCTATGTGTCCCGCCGAGCGGGGACGCAGTATTTT. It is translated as CASSYVSRRAGTQYF.

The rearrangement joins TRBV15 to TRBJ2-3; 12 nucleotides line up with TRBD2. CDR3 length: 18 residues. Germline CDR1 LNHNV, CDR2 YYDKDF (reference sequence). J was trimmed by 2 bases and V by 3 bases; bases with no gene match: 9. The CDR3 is CATSRGTSGPLPTDTQYF. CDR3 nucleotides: TGTGCCACCAGCAGGGGGACTAGCGGGCCTCTCCCCACAGATACGCAGTATTTT.

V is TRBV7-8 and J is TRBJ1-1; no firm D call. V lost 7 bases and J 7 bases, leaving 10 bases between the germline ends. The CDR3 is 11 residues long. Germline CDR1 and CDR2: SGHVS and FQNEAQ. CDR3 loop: CASIRAGEAFF. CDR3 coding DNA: TGTGCCAGCATCCGGGCAGGTGAAGCTTTCTTT. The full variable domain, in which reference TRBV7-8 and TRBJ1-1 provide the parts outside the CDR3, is GAGVSQSPRYKVAKRGQDVALRCDPISGHVSLFWYQQALGQGPEFLTYFQNEAQLDKSGLPSDRFFAERPEGSVSTLKIQRTQQEDSAVYLCASIRAGEAFFGQGTRLTVV.

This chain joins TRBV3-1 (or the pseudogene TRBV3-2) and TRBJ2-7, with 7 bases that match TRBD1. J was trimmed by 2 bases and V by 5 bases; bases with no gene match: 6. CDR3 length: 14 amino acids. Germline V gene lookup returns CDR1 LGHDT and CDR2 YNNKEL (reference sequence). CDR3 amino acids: CASSRQGLTYEQYF. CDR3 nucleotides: TGTGCCAGCAGCAGACAGGGTCTGACCTACGAGCAGTACTTC.